What follows describes a single T cell receptor (beta chain). The antigen is not known. Sequencing was performed with immunoSEQ multiplex PCR; in TCRdb, only in-frame clones are kept and a portion is missing. Among about 2.4 million clones, over 85% were seen once, and the ten largest hold 0.36%. The CDR3 sequence is 15 residues long. Trimming at V came to 6 bases and at J to 1 base, leaving 3 bases not matched to a gene. Looked up from germline, CDR1 is SNHLY and CDR2 is FYNNEI. This sample stems from a study of shared clonotypes between healthy human individuals. Whole-study context: There were three CD4 naive, three CD4 memory, two CD8 naive and one CD8 memory plates per donor.

Study-level results: Among the subsets, naive ones generally showed larger estimated richness than memory ones.

The sequence came from a man between 18 and 29 years old in good health. Some clones in this sample may be carry-over from other donors' samples. The J gene is TRBJ2-3, the V gene TRBV2; TRBD2 matches 11 bases. Sequencing was carried out using naive CD4+ T cells from PBMCs. The sample's subset: CD45RA+ positively selected. CDR3 sequence: CASRAGLAGTDTQYF. CDR3 coding DNA: TGTGCCAGCAGGGCGGGACTAGCGGGCACAGATACGCAGTATTTT.